This entry lists 30 T cell receptor beta chains sequenced from one sample in a study of blood T cell repertoires in COVID-19 (TCRdb year 2020). Libraries were built with the immunoSEQ multiplex PCR assay. TCRdb's version of the immuneACCESS table is confined to in-frame rearrangements and falls short of the full clone set. An unresolved V gene accounts for under half of the shortfall where checked; the remainder is of unknown origin. For this sample there are some 220,000 clones; over 90% appear just once. The ten most abundant clones make up around 0.83% of the sample. The sequencing input was peripheral blood. Receptor source: a young man with COVID-19, enrolled during active disease.

V usage is TRBV28 and J usage is TRBJ1-1; possibly TRBD1 for D (6 bases). Germline V CDR1 and CDR2: MDHEN, SYDVKM. This CDR3 region has 15 residues. Trimming removed 1 base from V and 5 bases from J, with 14 bases in between. The CDR3 region is CASSLLGGGQTEAFF. The CDR3, as DNA: TGTGCCAGCAGTTTATTAGGCGGGGGGCAAACTGAAGCTTTCTTT.

V is TRBV25-1 and J is TRBJ2-2; 8 bases are a match to TRBD1. Per the germline V gene, CDR1 is MGHDK and CDR2 is SYGVNS. Trimming removed 8 bases from V and 6 bases from J; junction bases left unmatched: 8. There are 14 residues in the CDR3. The CDR3 region has the DNA TGTGCCAGCGGGAAGACAGGGGAGGCCGGGGAGCTGTTTTTT. Protein: CASGKTGEAGELFF. Looking up the rest from reference TRBV25-1 and TRBJ2-2 gives the full variable domain: EADIYQTPRYLVIGTGKKITLECSQTMGHDKMYWYQQDPGMELHLIHYSYGVNSTEKGDLSSESTVSRIRTEHFPLTLESARPSHTSQYLCASGKTGEAGELFFGEGSRLTVL.

This rearrangement joins TRBV14 to TRBJ1-4; 11 nucleotides line up with TRBD1. V lost 6 bases to trimming and J lost 6 bases; unmatched junction nucleotides: 3. CDR1 is SGHDN and CDR2 is FVKESK in the germline V gene. The CDR3 spans 14 residues. Here the CDR3 reads CASRRTGGHEKLFF. The CDR3 DNA reads as TGTGCCAGCAGACGGACAGGGGGCCATGAAAAACTGTTTTTT.

This chain links TRBV21-1 with TRBJ1-5; the table assigns TRBD1, which was not confirmed against the DNA. TRBV21-1 is flagged as a pseudogene. CDR3 length equals 18 residues. Written as DNA, the CDR3 is TGTGCCAGCAGCAAAGCGCGAAGGGACAGGGGCGACAATCAGCCCCAGCATTTT. Protein sequence: CASSKARRDRGDNQPQHF.

This chain connects TRBV19 to TRBJ1-2; D gene ambiguous. V shed 5 bases and J shed 3 bases, with 13 bases lying between them. The CDR3 consists of 14 residues. CDR1 LNHDA and CDR2 SQIVND come from the germline V gene (reference sequence). The CDR3 sequence: CASSETGEYYGYTF. DNA for the CDR3: TGTGCCAGTAGTGAAACGGGTGAATACTATGGCTACACCTTC.

The rearrangement uses TRBV4-1 and TRBJ1-1; D possibly corresponds to TRBD1 (6 bases). Germline assignment: CDR1 MGHRA and CDR2 YSYEKL. Trimming left V 6 bases short and J 1 base short, with 9 bases between. The CDR3 is made up of 13 amino acids. The CDR3 loop reads CASRTTGNTEAFF. In nucleotides, the CDR3 is TGCGCCAGCAGGACGACAGGGAACACTGAAGCTTTCTTT.

This chain joins TRBV5-1 and TRBJ2-2, with 7 bases fitting TRBD2. The germline CDR1 and CDR2 sequences are SGHRS and YFSETQ. The V segment lost 2 bases and the J segment 5 bases; nucleotides outside the gene matches: 9. The CDR3 is made up of 16 amino acids. CDR3 region: CASSLGASGGTGELFF. CDR3 in DNA: TGCGCCAGCAGCTTAGGCGCTAGCGGAGGAACCGGGGAGCTGTTTTTT.

The chain couples TRBV2 to TRBJ1-1; possibly TRBD1 for D (5 bases). V lost 4 bases, J lost 1 base, and 13 bases lay in between. The CDR3 is made up of 15 amino acids. Germline CDR1 is SNHLY and CDR2 is FYNNEI. This chain's CDR3 is CASSVLKTENTEAFF. The CDR3 DNA reads TGTGCCAGCAGTGTCCTAAAGACAGAGAACACTGAAGCTTTCTTT.

J is TRBJ1-6 and V is TRBV20-1, with 7 bases lining up with TRBD1. Germline-derived CDR1 and CDR2 are DFQATT and SNEGSKA (reference sequence). V was clipped by 3 bases and J by 7 bases; unmatched bases: 9. The CDR3 has 15 residues. CDR3 region: CSASRVGGKNSPLHF. The CDR3 bases are TGCAGTGCTAGTCGGGTAGGGGGCAAGAATTCACCCCTCCACTTT.

CDR3 sequence: CASSVASGGDEQFF. CDR3 nucleotides: TGTGCCAGCAGCGTAGCCTCGGGGGGGGATGAGCAGTTCTTC. This chain uses TRBV9 with TRBJ2-1, with TRBD2 identical over 8 bases. Germline V lookup: CDR1 SGDLS, CDR2 YYNGEE. After removal of 0 bases from V and 8 bases from J, the junction contained 4 bases not matched to a gene. The CDR3 totals 14 residues.

This sequence joins TRBV4-2 and TRBJ1-5; 7 nucleotides line up with TRBD1. V shed 1 base and J 2 bases; nucleotides not matched to a gene: 8. Germline CDR1 LGHNA, CDR2 YNFKEQ. The length of the CDR3 is 17 residues. CDR3 protein: CASSQARGGGGNQPQHF. CDR3 nucleotides: TGTGCCAGCAGCCAAGCGAGAGGAGGGGGCGGCAATCAGCCCCAGCATTTT.

V is TRBV19 and J is TRBJ1-1, with 7 bases lining up with TRBD1. CDR3 size: 17 residues. Trimming cost V 4 bases and J 2 bases; bases outside gene matches: 13. Germline loops: CDR1 LNHDA, CDR2 SQIVND (reference sequence). The chain's CDR3 is CASSTLPRTGRNTEAFF. The CDR3 DNA reads as TGTGCCAGTAGTACCCTACCTCGGACAGGACGTAACACTGAAGCTTTCTTT.

The rearrangement uses TRBV4-1 and TRBJ2-1; D is undetermined. This CDR3 is 13 amino acids long. Germline lookup yields CDR1 MGHRA and CDR2 YSYEKL. Trimming took 1 base from V and 8 from J, leaving 9 bases between them. Here the CDR3 DNA reads TGCGCCAGCAGCCAAGGAGTTACCTATGAGCAGTTCTTC. Translating gives CASSQGVTYEQFF.

V gene TRBV12-5 combines with J gene TRBJ2-7; 10 nucleotides line up with TRBD1. This CDR3 is built from 15 residues. CDR1 is LGHNT, CDR2 FRNRAP, per germline. With V trimmed by 6 bases and J by 6 bases, 11 bases remained unmatched. CDR3 in amino acids: CASGLRQGAIGEQYF. CDR3 DNA: TGTGCTAGTGGACTTAGACAGGGGGCGATCGGCGAGCAGTACTTC.

The J gene is TRBJ2-7, the V gene TRBV5-4; perhaps TRBD2 as D (5 bases). Deletions cut 4 bases from V and 0 bases from J, with 11 bases between. The CDR3 covers 14 residues. From germline, CDR1 is SGHNT and CDR2 YYREEE (reference sequence). In nucleotides, the CDR3 is TGTGCCAGCAGCCCGGAGGCATTCTCCTACGAGCAGTACTTC. Encoded protein: CASSPEAFSYEQYF.

The V call is TRBV2, the J call TRBJ2-2; 8 positions agree with TRBD2. CDR1 and CDR2 from the germline V gene are SNHLY and FYNNEI. The trim removed 10 bases at V and 4 bases at J, leaving 8 bases unmatched. The CDR3 is made up of 14 amino acids. CDR3 protein: CATIRGGGTGELFF. The CDR3, as DNA: TGTGCCACCATTCGGGGGGGTGGCACCGGGGAGCTGTTTTTT.

The chain recombines TRBV5-1 with TRBJ2-2, with TRBD2 as a possible D gene (5 bases). Between the trimmed V and J ends, which lost 4 bases and 6 bases, there was a span of 22 bases. Germline assignment: CDR1 SGHRS and CDR2 YFSETQ. CDR3 length: 17 residues. CDR3 DNA: TGCGCCAGCAGCCCTCCGGTGGTGGGAGTAAGGGCCGGGGAGCTGTTTTTT. Translated, it gives CASSPPVVGVRAGELFF.

The chain uses TRBV18 and TRBJ1-2, with a possible D match to TRBD1 (5 bases). The CDR3 is 15 amino acids. V was clipped by 3 bases and J by 0 bases, with 11 bases between them. Germline assignment: CDR1 KGHSH and CDR2 LQKENI. The CDR3 nucleotides are TGTGCCAGCTCACCGCAAAGACAGACTAACTATGGCTACACCTTC. Encoded protein: CASSPQRQTNYGYTF.

The chain is built from TRBV11-1 and TRBJ1-6; D is ambiguous. Germline assignment: CDR1 SGHAT and CDR2 FQDESV (reference sequence). Between the trimmed V and J ends, which lost 3 bases and 8 bases, there was a span of 8 bases. The CDR3 spans 13 residues. The CDR3 loop is CASSFQRDSPLHF. In DNA, the CDR3 is TGTGCCAGCAGCTTTCAGAGGGATTCACCCCTCCACTTT.

The rearrangement uses TRBV27 and TRBJ1-1, with 11 bases fitting TRBD1. V lost 4 bases to trimming and J lost 4 bases; unmatched junction nucleotides: 11. Germline V gives CDR1 MNHEY, CDR2 SMNVEV (reference sequence). The CDR3 runs to 17 residues. CDR3 region: CASSSMDRGLWGTEAFF. CDR3 nucleotide sequence: TGTGCCAGCAGTTCCATGGACAGGGGGCTGTGGGGCACTGAAGCTTTCTTT.

The chain uses TRBV5-1 and TRBJ2-1; no clear D gene. V shed 4 bases and J shed 7 bases, with 18 bases lying between them. From germline, CDR1 is SGHRS and CDR2 YFSETQ. This CDR3 is 15 amino acids long. The CDR3, as DNA: TGCGCCAGCAGCCTGGGAACTCCTAAAACGAATGAGCAGTTCTTC. Its protein product is CASSLGTPKTNEQFF.

This rearrangement joins TRBV5-1 to TRBJ1-2, with D possibly being TRBD1 (6 bases). V lost 0 bases, J lost 10 bases, and 19 bases lay in between. Germline V CDR1 and CDR2: SGHRS, YFSETQ. CDR3 size: 15 residues. The CDR3 DNA reads as TGCGCCAGCAGCTTGGAGTACAGGGCGTCTATGGCCTACACCTTC. Its protein product is CASSLEYRASMAYTF.

This sequence joins TRBV5-1 and TRBJ1-1, with D possibly matching TRBD1 (6 bases). The CDR3 spans 16 residues. V was clipped by 0 bases and J by 2 bases, with 14 bases between them. Germline V gives CDR1 SGHRS, CDR2 YFSETQ. DNA for the CDR3: TGCGCCAGCAGCTTGGCTTGGTCAGGGGCCAACACTGAAGCTTTCTTT. Amino acids: CASSLAWSGANTEAFF.

The V gene is TRBV4-2, the J gene TRBJ1-1, with D possibly being TRBD1 (5 bases). The V end lost 0 bases, the J end lost 2 bases, and 10 bases lay between the germline ends. There are 15 residues in the CDR3. Germline lookup yields CDR1 LGHNA and CDR2 YNFKEQ. In DNA, the CDR3 is TGTGCCAGCAGCCAAGAGAAGGGGCTTAACACTGAAGCTTTCTTT. It is translated as CASSQEKGLNTEAFF.

The chain joins TRBV27 to TRBJ1-6; D possibly corresponds to TRBD1 (6 bases). The CDR3 extends over 15 amino acids. Germline loops: CDR1 MNHEY, CDR2 SMNVEV (reference sequence). V dropped 0 bases and J dropped 7 bases, with 10 bases sitting between them. In DNA, the CDR3 is TGTGCCAGCAGTTTATCACAGGGACGAAATTCACCCCTCCACTTT. Translation: CASSLSQGRNSPLHF.

CDR3 sequence: CASSFGPSESYGYTF. As DNA, the CDR3 is TGTGCCAGCAGCTTTGGGCCCTCAGAAAGCTATGGCTACACCTTC. The chain combines TRBV5-6 with TRBJ1-2; D gene ambiguous. Trimming shortened V by 2 bases and J by 4 bases, and 15 bases separated the two germline ends. This CDR3 is built from 15 residues. Per germline, CDR1 SGHDT and CDR2 YYEEEE.

This chain connects TRBV4-1 to TRBJ2-7, with D perhaps TRBD2 (5 bases). The CDR3 runs to 15 residues. V lost 4 bases, J lost 2 bases, and 15 bases lay in between. Germline CDR1 reads MGHRA; CDR2 reads YSYEKL. CDR3 DNA sequence: TGCGCCAGCAGCCCCCAAGGCTTGAGGGCCTACGAGCAGTACTTC. It translates to CASSPQGLRAYEQYF.

This rearrangement joins TRBV9 to TRBJ1-1; TRBD1 agrees at 9 bases. After removal of 3 bases from V and 1 base from J, the junction contained 10 bases not matched to a gene. This CDR3 is built from 17 residues. In germline, CDR1 is SGDLS, CDR2 YYNGEE. The CDR3 DNA is TGTGCCAGCAGCGGGGGACAGGGCTCTTGGAAGAACACTGAAGCTTTCTTT. This encodes CASSGGQGSWKNTEAFF. Using reference TRBV9 and TRBJ1-1 for the parts outside the CDR3, the full variable domain is DSGVTQTPKHLITATGQRVTLRCSPRSGDLSVYWYQQSLDQGLQFLIQYYNGEERAKGNILERFSAQQFPDLHSELNLSSLELGDSALYFCASSGGQGSWKNTEAFFGQGTRLTVV.

The J gene is TRBJ2-1, the V gene TRBV12-3 or TRBV12-4; no clear D. The CDR3 is 13 residues long. V was cut by 2 bases and J by 8 bases, with 10 bases left in between. The CDR3 spells CASSLIVRYEQFF. DNA of the CDR3: TGTGCCAGCAGTTTAATAGTGAGGTATGAGCAGTTCTTC.

The chain uses TRBV29-1 and TRBJ1-2; no reliable D call. Trimming pared 5 bases from V and 4 bases from J, leaving 11 bases between. The CDR3 length is 12 residues. CDR1 SQVTM and CDR2 ANQGSEA come from the germline V gene. The CDR3, as DNA: TGCAGCGTTTCGGTCGGAGCCTATGGCTACACCTTC. As protein: CSVSVGAYGYTF.